Each of the 22 T cell receptor beta chains below was sequenced from the same sample in a study of blood T cell repertoires in COVID-19. TCRdb's table, derived via immunoSEQ multiplex PCR, lists solely in-frame clones and lacks some. Of about 290,000 clones in the sample, approximately 88% were seen once. The source material was PBMCs or T cells enriched from blood (not recorded which). The receptors derive from a woman aged 40 to 50 who had recovered from COVID-19.

The CDR3 DNA is TGCGCCAGCAGCCAAGCACTAGCGGCTAGCACAGATACGCAGTATTTT. Protein product: CASSQALAASTDTQYF. The chain carries TRBV4-1 and TRBJ2-3; TRBD2 aligns across 8 bases. With 1 base clipped from V and 0 bases from J, the junction kept 3 bases outside the gene matches. CDR3 length equals 16 residues. The germline CDR1 and CDR2 sequences are MGHRA and YSYEKL.

This clone was counted only a few times. The V gene is TRBV2, the J gene TRBJ1-6, with TRBD1 matching 7 bases. This CDR3 comprises 15 residues. Germline V lookup: CDR1 SNHLY, CDR2 FYNNEI. The J segment lost 6 bases and the V segment lost 8 bases, leaving 10 bases of the junction unmatched. The DNA for the CDR3 is TGTGCCAGCTATGGACAGGCTACTGGTAATTCACCCCTCCACTTT. It yields the protein CASYGQATGNSPLHF.

Details on this clone: An end of the junction does not agree with germline; a read error may underlie this. This chain uses TRBV6-5 with TRBJ1-1, with 9 bases fitting TRBD1. The CDR3 loop spans 16 amino acids. Germline assignment: CDR1 MNHEY and CDR2 SVGAGI. The CDR3 nucleotides are TGTGCCAGCAGTAACTCCGGGACAGGGATTTTCGCTGAAGCTTTCTTT. It specifies CASSNSGTGIFAEAFF.

The chain uses TRBV7-2 and TRBJ2-3; TRBD2 is a possible D gene (5 bases). This CDR3 is 13 amino acids long. With 3 bases removed from V and 6 bases from J, the gap between germline ends came to 10 bases. Germline V gene lookup returns CDR1 SGHTA and CDR2 FQGNSA. CDR3 nucleotides: TGTGCCAGCAGCTTCCTAGCTAGGGATACGCAGTATTTT. This gives the protein CASSFLARDTQYF.

V is TRBV7-9 and J is TRBJ2-2, with D uncertain. The CDR3 loop spans 12 amino acids. Germline loops: CDR1 SEHNR, CDR2 FQNEAQ (reference sequence). V lost 5 bases to trimming and J lost 4 bases, with 5 bases between them. CDR3 nucleotide sequence: TGTGCCAGCAGCCCATCCACCGGGGAGCTGTTTTTT. Its translation: CASSPSTGELFF.

The rearrangement uses TRBV9 and TRBJ1-4; D is perhaps TRBD1 (6 bases). The CDR3 is 15 amino acids. Trimming took 0 bases from V and 7 from J, leaving 13 bases between them. Germline lookup yields CDR1 SGDLS and CDR2 YYNGEE. The CDR3 sequence is CASSVGQGTIEKLFF. CDR3 DNA: TGTGCCAGCAGCGTAGGTCAGGGGACGATTGAAAAACTGTTTTTT.

This clone occurred once. This chain links TRBV7-9 with TRBJ1-5, with 8 bases identical to TRBD1. The CDR3 loop spans 14 amino acids. V lost 4 bases and J lost 7; bases outside the gene matches: 6. Germline V gene sequence: CDR1 SEHNR, CDR2 FQNEAQ (reference sequence). The DNA of the CDR3 is TGTGCCAGCAGCTCTGGACAGGGCATACAGCCCCAGCATTTT. Encoded protein: CASSSGQGIQPQHF.

The chain combines TRBV11-3 with TRBJ2-1, with 8 bases identical to TRBD2. The trim removed 5 bases at V and 5 bases at J, leaving 17 bases unmatched. Germline V gene lookup returns CDR1 SGHNT and CDR2 YENEEA. The CDR3 has 18 amino acids. The DNA of the CDR3 is TGTGCCAGCAGCCCTGGGGGACTAGGCGGCCAACTTAACAATGAGCAGTTCTTC. Encoded protein: CASSPGGLGGQLNNEQFF.

This clone was detected only once. The J gene is TRBJ1-1, the V gene TRBV7-9; maybe TRBD1 (5 bases). Germline V gene lookup returns CDR1 SEHNR and CDR2 FQNEAQ (reference sequence). The CDR3 has 15 amino acids. The ends were cut back, 1 base at V and 8 bases at J, with 17 bases in the middle. CDR3 in DNA: TGTGCCAGCAGCTTAGAGGGTAGGGGAACCGGCGAAGCTTTCTTT. It translates to CASSLEGRGTGEAFF.

CDR3 residues: CASSYQSSYEQYF. For the CDR3, the DNA is TGTGCCAGCAGTTATCAGTCCTCCTACGAGCAGTACTTC. The rearrangement joins TRBV6-5 to TRBJ2-7; D is ambiguous. V was clipped by 3 bases and J by 0 bases, with 6 bases between them. The CDR3 length is 13 residues. Per the germline V gene, CDR1 is MNHEY and CDR2 is SVGAGI.

The chain recombines TRBV2 with TRBJ1-1; D uncertain. The V gene lost 5 bases and the J gene lost 1 base, with 14 bases spanning the gap. This CDR3 has 15 residues. Germline V gene sequence: CDR1 SNHLY, CDR2 FYNNEI. The CDR3, as DNA: TGTGCCAGCAGTCTTTACTTAGGAGGGAACACTGAAGCTTTCTTT. Its translation: CASSLYLGGNTEAFF.

This sequence joins TRBV7-8 and TRBJ2-2; 8 nucleotides line up with TRBD1. Germline V gives CDR1 SGHVS, CDR2 FQNEAQ. Trimming cost V 7 bases and J 3 bases; bases outside gene matches: 7. The CDR3 runs 15 residues. As DNA, the CDR3 is TGTGCCAGCACCCAGGGGGCTACGTACACCGGGGAGCTGTTTTTT. It specifies CASTQGATYTGELFF.

The chain carries TRBV27 and TRBJ1-4; 10 bases agree with TRBD1. Germline values: CDR1 MNHEY, CDR2 SMNVEV (reference sequence). The CDR3 loop spans 15 amino acids. Germline trimming cut 6 bases from V and 8 bases from J; bases unmatched to any gene: 9. In nucleotides, the CDR3 is TGTGCCAGCAGGGGCACCGGGACAGGGGAAGAAAAACTGTTTTTT. This sequence encodes CASRGTGTGEEKLFF.

CDR3 sequence: CASSGLAEETQYF. CDR3 nucleotide sequence: TGTGCCAGCAGCGGACTAGCGGAAGAGACCCAGTACTTC. The rearrangement joins TRBV9 to TRBJ2-5; 9 positions agree with TRBD2. V was clipped by 3 bases and J by 3 bases; unmatched bases: 0. Germline V CDR1 and CDR2: SGDLS, YYNGEE. CDR3 length: 13 amino acids.

The V call is TRBV18, the J call TRBJ2-7, with TRBD2 as a possible D gene (5 bases). There are 15 residues in the CDR3. Germline assignment: CDR1 KGHSH and CDR2 LQKENI. The V end lost 4 bases, the J end lost 2 bases, and 15 bases lay between the germline ends. In DNA, the CDR3 is TGTGCCAGCTCACAATCGGGGATTTTGCCCTACGAGCAGTACTTC. Protein: CASSQSGILPYEQYF.

This chain joins TRBV7-3 and TRBJ2-7; TRBD2 is a possible D gene (6 bases). CDR1 is SGHTA and CDR2 is FQGTGA in the germline V gene. V lost 5 bases, J lost 6 bases, and 14 bases lay in between. This CDR3 has 13 amino acids. The CDR3 loop reads CASSPSGEAEQYF. Written as DNA, the CDR3 is TGTGCCAGCAGCCCTTCGGGAGAGGCCGAGCAGTACTTC.

This clone is a singleton in its sample. The chain links TRBV30 to TRBJ1-6; a possible D gene is TRBD1 (6 bases). The CDR3 is made up of 13 amino acids. V was pared by 5 bases and J by 8 bases, with 13 bases between. Germline V gives CDR1 GTSNPN, CDR2 SVGIG (reference sequence). The chain's CDR3 is CAWAGGGDSPLHF. DNA for the CDR3: TGTGCCTGGGCGGGAGGGGGAGATTCACCCCTCCACTTT.

The rearrangement uses TRBV6-5 and TRBJ2-1, with a tentative D call TRBD2 (6 bases). The CDR3 consists of 14 residues. V lost 6 bases, J lost 0 bases, and 9 bases lay in between. CDR1 is MNHEY, CDR2 SVGAGI, per germline. The CDR3 coding sequence is TGTGCCAGCAGAAAGCGGGCCTCCTACAATGAGCAGTTCTTC. It translates to CASRKRASYNEQFF.

V gene TRBV19 combines with J gene TRBJ2-7, with D possibly TRBD1 on 5 matching bases. Germline V gene data show CDR1 as LNHDA and CDR2 as SQIVND (reference sequence). The V end lost 8 bases, the J end lost 6 bases, and 14 bases lay between the germline ends. This CDR3 region has 12 residues. In DNA, the CDR3 is TGTGCCAGTTCCTCTCAGGGCGGCGAGCAGTACTTC. Its translation: CASSSQGGEQYF. The whole variable domain, filled in from reference TRBV19 and TRBJ2-7, reads DGGITQSPKYLFRKEGQNVTLSCEQNLNHDAMYWYRQDPGQGLRLIYYSQIVNDFQKGDIAEGYSVSREKKESFPLTVTSAQKNPTAFYLCASSSQGGEQYFGPGTRLTVT.

This clone is a singleton in its sample. Different DNA sequences within this sample yield the same CDR3. The chain employs TRBV28 and TRBJ1-1; D not certain. Germline V gives CDR1 MDHEN, CDR2 SYDVKM. The CDR3 runs to 12 residues. Trimming left V 3 bases short and J 2 bases short, with 4 bases between. CDR3 sequence: CASSFGNTEAFF. CDR3 DNA: TGTGCCAGCAGTTTCGGTAACACTGAAGCTTTCTTT.

The chain combines TRBV9 with TRBJ2-2, with 7 nucleotides matching TRBD1. Germline CDR1 reads SGDLS; CDR2 reads YYNGEE. Germline trimming cut 0 bases from V and 3 bases from J; bases unmatched to any gene: 5. This CDR3 contains 16 residues. The CDR3 is CASSVGPQGDTGELFF. The DNA for the CDR3 is TGTGCCAGCAGCGTAGGTCCCCAGGGGGACACCGGGGAGCTGTTTTTT.

V usage is TRBV3-1 (or the pseudogene TRBV3-2) and J usage is TRBJ1-2; D remains ambiguous. The germline V and J ends were trimmed by 4 bases and 8 bases, with 23 bases remaining between them. From germline, CDR1 is LGHDT and CDR2 YNNKEL (reference sequence). The CDR3 is made up of 16 amino acids. The CDR3: CASSPRTGPRGGGYTF. The CDR3 nucleotides read TGTGCCAGCAGCCCGCGAACCGGGCCCCGAGGAGGGGGCTACACCTTC.